This entry lists 27 T cell receptor beta chains sequenced from one sample in a study of T-cell reconstitution after alpha-beta-depleted transplantation in children. This sample's TCRbeta library carried unique molecular identifier barcodes. A single record per CDR3 protein comes from TCRdb applying MiXCR to the PCR reads. In the table there are some 460,000 distinct CDR3 sequences, 16% of which are singletons. The sample consisted of PBMCs, mostly from graft donor cells, taken 360 days after TCRalphabeta/CD19-depleted stem cell transplant. The receptors were sampled from a boy in the first two years of life who had a stem cell transplant for Wiskott-Aldrich syndrome, so the T cells may come from the graft donor.

V usage is TRBV2 and J usage is TRBJ2-7; D unresolved. The CDR3 consists of 14 residues. CDR1 is SNHLY, CDR2 FYNNEI, per germline. V shed 6 bases and J shed 3 bases, with 15 bases lying between them. The DNA of the CDR3 is TGTGCCAGCAGCCCCAACCGGGCCTTCTACGAGCAGTACTTC. It is translated as CASSPNRAFYEQYF.

The V and J genes are TRBV7-9 and TRBJ2-1, with 9 bases aligning to TRBD2. The germline CDR1 and CDR2 sequences are SEHNR and FQNEAQ (reference sequence). V gave up 7 bases and J gave up 5 bases; unmatched junction bases: 12. This CDR3 spans 16 amino acids. CDR3 amino acids: CASIYIGSSGNNEQFF. The CDR3 DNA sequence: TGTGCCAGCATTTATATCGGGTCTAGCGGGAACAATGAGCAGTTCTTC.

The J gene is TRBJ2-3, the V gene TRBV6-5; D remains ambiguous. Germline V gene lookup returns CDR1 MNHEY and CDR2 SVGAGI. CDR3 size: 13 residues. The V and J ends lost 6 bases and 1 base respectively, with 8 bases between them. CDR3 sequence: CASRVRGTDTQYF. The CDR3 coding sequence is TGTGCCAGCAGAGTTAGGGGCACAGATACGCAGTATTTT.

This clonotype was observed a handful of times. The chain is built from TRBV20-1 and TRBJ2-2; either TRBD1 or TRBD2 may supply D (5 bases each). This CDR3 has 15 residues. Trimming stripped 1 base from V and 5 bases from J, with 14 bases between. The germline gives CDR1 DFQATT, CDR2 SNEGSKA (reference sequence). CDR3 DNA sequence: TGCAGTGCTAGAGTCGCGGGCAGGGTAACCGGGGAGCTGTTTTTT. It specifies CSARVAGRVTGELFF.

The chain couples TRBV11-2 to TRBJ2-7; D is unresolved. The CDR3 is 19 residues long. V was pared by 4 bases and J by 2 bases, with 27 bases between. CDR1 and CDR2 (germline): SGHAT, FQNNGV. Here the CDR3 reads CASSYHTRPVLTTPYEQYF. The CDR3 region has the DNA TGTGCCAGCAGCTACCACACTCGCCCAGTCCTCACCACTCCCTACGAGCAGTACTTC.

The rearrangement links TRBV12-3 or TRBV12-4 to TRBJ2-7; tentatively, D is TRBD2 (6 bases). This CDR3 region has 16 residues. V lost 5 bases to trimming and J lost 1 base, with 18 bases between them. The CDR3 DNA is TGTGCCAGCAGTCCCCTTAGCGGCCTGGGTTCCTACGAGCAGTACTTC. Amino acids: CASSPLSGLGSYEQYF.

The CDR3 protein is CASSWTSGRNEQFF. The CDR3 nucleotides are TGTGCCAGCAGCTGGACTAGCGGGAGGAATGAGCAGTTCTTC. The chain combines TRBV3-1 with TRBJ2-1, with TRBD2 matching over 14 bases. Looked up from germline, CDR1 is LGHDT and CDR2 is YNNKEL (reference sequence). The J segment lost 7 bases and the V segment lost 5 bases, leaving 1 base of the junction unmatched. The CDR3 runs to 14 residues.

The chain combines TRBV5-1 with TRBJ2-7, with D perhaps being TRBD1 or TRBD2 (5 bases each). Trimming removed 3 bases at V and 5 bases at J, with 12 bases between. This CDR3 comprises 13 residues. The germline CDR1 and CDR2 sequences are SGHRS and YFSETQ. The CDR3 region is CASSWGPGNEQYF. The CDR3 nucleotides are TGCGCCAGCAGCTGGGGCCCGGGAAACGAGCAGTACTTC.

This clonotype was seen ten or more times. This sequence joins TRBV12-3 or TRBV12-4 and TRBJ1-1; D gene ambiguous. The V end was cut by 6 bases, the J end by 1 base, with 12 bases between. The CDR3 runs 14 residues. CDR3 loop: CASSFGRGNTEAFF. The CDR3 DNA reads TGTGCCAGCAGCTTTGGACGGGGGAACACTGAAGCTTTCTTT.

This clonotype was observed many times. The V call is TRBV10-3, the J call TRBJ1-3; a possible D gene is TRBD1 (6 bases). Germline CDR1 and CDR2: ENHRY and SYGVKD. V lost 4 bases and J lost 1, with 11 bases in between. The CDR3 runs to 15 residues. Here the CDR3 DNA reads TGTGCCATCAGTGGCCCTACAGGGTCTGGAAACACCATATATTTT. It codes for CAISGPTGSGNTIYF.

The chain employs TRBV27 and TRBJ2-1; TRBD1 aligns across 7 bases. V shed 1 base and J 6 bases; nucleotides not matched to a gene: 15. The CDR3 is 18 amino acids. The V gene's germline CDR1 is MNHEY and CDR2 SMNVEV (reference sequence). Written as DNA, the CDR3 is TGTGCCAGCAGTTTATTAGAGGCGGTCGGGGACAGTCTCAATGAGCAGTTCTTC. Protein product: CASSLLEAVGDSLNEQFF.

This clonotype was seen at least ten times. The chain recombines TRBV11-1 with TRBJ2-5, with a weak D call TRBD2 (6 bases). The CDR3 is made up of 14 amino acids. Trimming cost V 2 bases and J 5 bases, with 12 bases left between them. CDR1 SGHAT and CDR2 FQDESV come from the germline V gene (reference sequence). The CDR3 sequence is CASSLRRDVETQYF. In nucleotides, the CDR3 is TGTGCCAGCAGCTTAAGGAGGGATGTGGAGACCCAGTACTTC.

The J gene is TRBJ1-5, the V gene TRBV12-3 or TRBV12-4, with D perhaps matching TRBD1 (5 bases). Trimming cost V 6 bases and J 4 bases, with 7 bases left between them. CDR3 length: 12 residues. The CDR3 nucleotides are TGTGCCAGCAGGCCAGGGAATCAGCCCCAGCATTTT. This sequence encodes CASRPGNQPQHF.

This clonotype was counted a few times. J is TRBJ2-1 and V is TRBV3-1; D not resolved. Trimming cost V 0 bases and J 1 base, with 7 bases left between them. Per germline, CDR1 LGHDT and CDR2 YNNKEL (reference sequence). This CDR3 is built from 15 residues. The CDR3 DNA reads TGTGCCAGCAGCCAAGATCCTTTTTCCTACAATGAGCAGTTCTTC. Translating gives CASSQDPFSYNEQFF.

The rearrangement uses TRBV20-1 and TRBJ2-7, with 8 bases identical to TRBD1. This CDR3 contains 15 residues. J lost 2 bases, V lost 6 bases, and 12 bases had no gene match. Germline loops: CDR1 DFQATT, CDR2 SNEGSKA (reference sequence). CDR3 region: CSANPTTGGTYEQYF. DNA of the CDR3: TGCAGTGCGAACCCGACCACAGGGGGAACCTACGAGCAGTACTTC.

This clonotype was observed a few times. The V gene is TRBV7-9, the J gene TRBJ2-3, with 7 bases identical to TRBD2. This CDR3 comprises 14 residues. Germline values: CDR1 SEHNR, CDR2 FQNEAQ (reference sequence). J was trimmed by 5 bases and V by 5 bases; bases with no gene match: 7. The CDR3: CASSPSGKGDTQYF. The CDR3 coding sequence is TGTGCCAGCAGCCCCAGCGGGAAGGGAGATACGCAGTATTTT.

The table lists this clonotype with a few counts. V usage is TRBV7-2 and J usage is TRBJ1-4, with D tentatively TRBD1 (5 bases). Germline V gene sequence: CDR1 SGHTA, CDR2 FQGNSA. V shed 5 bases and J shed 5 bases, with 15 bases lying between them. The CDR3 has 15 amino acids. DNA for the CDR3: TGTGCCAGCAGCCCTCTACAGGTGTTCAATGAAAAACTGTTTTTT. Protein: CASSPLQVFNEKLFF.

The rearrangement uses TRBV12-3 or TRBV12-4 and TRBJ2-2; D not resolved. Deletions cut 6 bases from V and 2 bases from J, with 16 bases between. The CDR3 runs to 16 residues. The chain's CDR3 is CASSQTRTINTGELFF. The DNA for the CDR3 is TGTGCCAGCAGCCAAACCCGGACCATCAACACCGGGGAGCTGTTTTTT.

V and J are TRBV7-8 and TRBJ2-7, with D possibly being TRBD1 (5 bases). This CDR3 spans 15 amino acids. V was shortened by 7 bases and J by 0 bases, with 16 bases between the two germline ends. Germline CDR1 SGHVS, CDR2 FQNEAQ. The CDR3 loop reads CASTMGPSSSYEQYF. The CDR3 region has the DNA TGTGCCAGCACCATGGGGCCATCTAGCTCCTACGAGCAGTACTTC.

The chain couples TRBV3-1 to TRBJ1-2; 11 nucleotides match TRBD1. The CDR3 runs 15 residues. Germline CDR1 is LGHDT and CDR2 is YNNKEL (reference sequence). V trimming: 2 bases; J trimming: 7 bases; junction bases outside the gene matches: 6. For the CDR3, the DNA is TGTGCCAGCAGCCAACTAGGACAGGGGGCTTTTGGCTACACCTTC. This encodes CASSQLGQGAFGYTF.

In DNA, the CDR3 is TGCGCCAGCAGCTTTCCGGGACTAAAGACAGATACGCAGTATTTT. Its translation is CASSFPGLKTDTQYF. The rearrangement joins TRBV5-1 to TRBJ2-3; 7 bases align to TRBD2. From germline, CDR1 is SGHRS and CDR2 YFSETQ. This CDR3 comprises 15 residues. V shed 2 bases, J shed 3 bases, and the junction held 6 bases outside the gene matches. Looking up the rest from reference TRBV5-1 and TRBJ2-3 gives the full variable domain: KAGVTQTPRYLIKTRGQQVTLSCSPISGHRSVSWYQQTPGQGLQFLFEYFSETQRNKGNFPGRFSGRQFSNSRSEMNVSTLELGDSALYLCASSFPGLKTDTQYFGPGTRLTVL.

The chain links TRBV12-3 or TRBV12-4 to TRBJ2-3; 10 bases are a match to TRBD2. The CDR3 contains 14 residues. V shed 5 bases and J 10 bases; nucleotides not matched to a gene: 9. In DNA form, the CDR3 reads TGTGCCAGCAGTAGCGGGGGGGCCTCTCTTGCGCAGTATTTT. Translated, it gives CASSSGGASLAQYF.

Only a few counts were recorded for this clonotype. The V gene is TRBV12-3 or TRBV12-4, the J gene TRBJ1-1, with 7 bases lining up with TRBD1. The ends lost 6 bases at V and 1 base at J; junction bases unmatched: 8. The CDR3 length is 15 residues. CDR3 residues: CASSQETGTNTEAFF. The CDR3 nucleotides are TGTGCCAGCAGCCAAGAGACAGGGACGAACACTGAAGCTTTCTTT.

This chain uses TRBV29-1 with TRBJ2-2; the D is unclear. V was shortened by 1 base and J by 5 bases, with 11 bases between the two germline ends. The germline V gene has CDR1 SQVTM and CDR2 ANQGSEA. The CDR3 is 14 residues long. CDR3 DNA sequence: TGCAGCGTTGAAGCGTATAAGGGAACCGGGGAGCTGTTTTTT. This sequence encodes CSVEAYKGTGELFF.

This clonotype has more than one count but fewer than ten. The V call is TRBV2, the J call TRBJ2-1; D might be TRBD1 or TRBD2, each matching 6 bases. The CDR3 spans 15 residues. V was shortened by 6 bases and J by 3 bases, with 15 bases between the two germline ends. Germline CDR1 reads SNHLY; CDR2 reads FYNNEI. The CDR3 bases are TGTGCCAGCAGGGTCCGGGAGACAGGCTACAATGAGCAGTTCTTC. Translation gives CASRVRETGYNEQFF.

V is TRBV12-3 or TRBV12-4 and J is TRBJ2-2; 9 bases agree with TRBD1. The CDR3 contains 14 residues. V was pared by 6 bases and J by 9 bases, with 8 bases of the junction left unmatched. CDR3 coding DNA: TGTGCCAGCAGACCCGGGACAGGGCAAAGGGAGCTGTTTTTT. It encodes CASRPGTGQRELFF.

The chain couples TRBV5-1 to TRBJ2-7, with TRBD2 identical over 7 bases. V shed 5 bases and J 4 bases; nucleotides not matched to a gene: 6. CDR3 length: 13 amino acids. Per the germline V gene, CDR1 is SGHRS and CDR2 is YFSETQ. The CDR3 DNA reads TGCGCCAGCAGGAGGGAGGGCTCTTACGAGCAGTACTTC. Protein product: CASRREGSYEQYF.